The 21 T cell receptor beta chains below come from one sample, sequenced in a study of cytomegalovirus exposure and HLA in healthy donors. PCR employed 60 Vbeta and 13 Jbeta primers. Data came from immunoSEQ multiplex PCR; TCRdb stores just in-frame clones and leaves some out. Of 75,000 to 95,000 clones listed, roughly 70% are singletons. The specimen was PBMCs. The receptors were gathered from a man in his fifties or sixties in good health and CMV-seronegative.

The chain couples TRBV2 to TRBJ1-1; a weak D match, TRBD1 (6 bases). V lost 11 bases and J 0 bases, leaving 19 bases between the germline ends. Germline V gene data show CDR1 as SNHLY and CDR2 as FYNNEI. The CDR3 has 15 amino acids. In nucleotides, the CDR3 is TGTGCCTGCCGACAGGCCTTCATCATGAACACTGAAGCTTTCTTT. Protein product: CACRQAFIMNTEAFF.

This chain connects TRBV4-3 to TRBJ1-5; a possible D gene is TRBD1 (6 bases). Deletions cut 2 bases from V and 1 base from J, with 18 bases between. CDR1 is LGHNA and CDR2 is YSLEER in the germline V gene. The CDR3 loop spans 18 amino acids. This CDR3 reads CASSQHPPGQGSNQPQHF. The DNA of the CDR3 is TGCGCCAGCAGCCAACACCCCCCTGGGCAGGGGAGCAATCAGCCCCAGCATTTT.

The chain uses TRBV7-2 and TRBJ2-2; TRBD2 agrees at 9 bases. Germline CDR1 reads SGHTA; CDR2 reads FQGNSA. J lost 8 bases, V lost 5 bases, and 3 bases had no gene match. CDR3 length: 13 amino acids. CDR3 nucleotide sequence: TGTGCCAGCAGCGGTAGCGGGAGAGGGGAGCTGTTTTTT. Its protein product is CASSGSGRGELFF.

The chain couples TRBV18 to TRBJ2-3; 11 nucleotides agree with TRBD2. This CDR3 comprises 15 residues. V was clipped by 3 bases and J by 3 bases; unmatched bases: 2. The germline gives CDR1 KGHSH, CDR2 LQKENI. The DNA of the CDR3 is TGTGCCAGCTCACCCCGACTAGCGGGAACAGATACGCAGTATTTT. It is translated as CASSPRLAGTDTQYF.

The chain is built from TRBV2 and TRBJ2-2; D not certain. CDR3 length: 14 residues. Trimming left V 6 bases short and J 1 base short, with 9 bases between. The germline gives CDR1 SNHLY, CDR2 FYNNEI. In DNA form, the CDR3 reads TGTGCCAGCAGCGCCAGGAAGAACACCGGGGAGCTGTTTTTT. Encoded protein: CASSARKNTGELFF.

This clone has a single count. The CDR3 here is CSARREGGEQYF. CDR3 bases: TGCAGCGCCCGCCGGGAGGGGGGGGAGCAGTACTTC. V is TRBV29-1 and J is TRBJ2-7; 8 positions agree with TRBD2. V shed 7 bases, J shed 7 bases, and the junction held 9 bases outside the gene matches. Germline V gene sequence: CDR1 SQVTM, CDR2 ANQGSEA. CDR3 length: 12 amino acids.

This clone has just a few counts. This chain links TRBV28 with TRBJ1-4; 7 bases match TRBD1. The CDR3 spans 15 residues. CDR1 MDHEN and CDR2 SYDVKM come from the germline V gene. The J segment lost 8 bases and the V segment lost 2 bases, leaving 8 bases of the junction unmatched. The CDR3 reads CASSLPAGGGEKLFF. The CDR3 nucleotides read TGTGCCAGCAGTTTACCCGCAGGGGGAGGAGAAAAACTGTTTTTT. Together with reference TRBV28 and TRBJ1-4, the CDR3 gives the full variable domain: DVKVTQSSRYLVKRTGEKVFLECVQDMDHENMFWYRQDPGLGLRLIYFSYDVKMKEKGDIPEGYSVSREKKERFSLILESASTNQTSMYLCASSLPAGGGEKLFFGSGTQLSVL.

The V gene is TRBV7-2, the J gene TRBJ1-2, with 7 bases fitting TRBD1. V lost 5 bases and J lost 7; bases outside the gene matches: 7. The CDR3 totals 13 residues. Germline-derived CDR1 and CDR2 are SGHTA and FQGNSA. CDR3 in amino acids: CASSTRDSSGYTF. In DNA form, the CDR3 reads TGTGCCAGCAGCACCCGGGACAGCTCTGGCTACACCTTC.

In its sample, this clone was seen a few times. V and J are TRBV28 and TRBJ1-4; 8 bases are a match to TRBD1. CDR3 size: 15 residues. V shed 6 bases and J 3 bases; nucleotides not matched to a gene: 6. CDR1 and CDR2 from the germline V gene are MDHEN and SYDVKM. CDR3 protein: CASSADREANEKLFF. The DNA of the CDR3 is TGTGCCAGCAGCGCGGACAGGGAAGCTAATGAAAAACTGTTTTTT. The variable domain in full, with the rest retrieved from reference TRBV28 and TRBJ1-4, is DVKVTQSSRYLVKRTGEKVFLECVQDMDHENMFWYRQDPGLGLRLIYFSYDVKMKEKGDIPEGYSVSREKKERFSLILESASTNQTSMYLCASSADREANEKLFFGSGTQLSVL.

This clone has a handful of counts. V is TRBV5-1 and J is TRBJ2-7; perhaps TRBD2 as D (6 bases). The CDR3 contains 15 residues. V gave up 0 bases and J gave up 0 bases, with 10 bases separating them. Germline V lookup: CDR1 SGHRS, CDR2 YFSETQ. The CDR3 sequence: CASSLAGTLSYEQYF. The CDR3 DNA is TGCGCCAGCAGCTTGGCTGGGACTCTCTCCTACGAGCAGTACTTC.

The chain has TRBV5-1 and TRBJ1-1, with TRBD1 identical over 8 bases. This CDR3 comprises 18 residues. Germline V gene sequence: CDR1 SGHRS, CDR2 YFSETQ. The V gene end was trimmed by 9 bases and the J gene end by 4 bases; junction bases not matched to a gene: 23. The CDR3 nucleotides are TGCGCCACCTCGACCCCAGGCAGGGGGCGAGTGGTGGGCACTGAAGCTTTCTTT. Protein: CATSTPGRGRVVGTEAFF.

The gene calls are TRBV5-6 and TRBJ2-3; a weak D match, TRBD2 (6 bases). Trimming left V 0 bases short and J 6 bases short, with 14 bases between. Germline V gene sequence: CDR1 SGHDT, CDR2 YYEEEE. This CDR3 comprises 15 residues. For the CDR3, the DNA is TGTGCCAGCAGCTTGGAGATGGCCGGAGGGGATACGCAGTATTTT. This translates into CASSLEMAGGDTQYF.

The chain has TRBV4-1 and TRBJ2-7, with a possible D match to TRBD1 (6 bases). Germline V gene data show CDR1 as MGHRA and CDR2 as YSYEKL. The CDR3 has 14 residues. V lost 4 bases and J 2 bases, leaving 12 bases between the germline ends. CDR3 sequence: CASSLSTGTYEQYV. The CDR3 nucleotides are TGCGCCAGCAGCCTTTCGACAGGTACCTACGAGCAGTACGTC.

This clone has more than one count but fewer than ten. This chain connects TRBV6-1 to TRBJ2-5; 7 bases match TRBD1. The end of the DNA aligns better with TRBJ2-7, so the J call may be wrong. This CDR3 region has 14 residues. Germline V gives CDR1 MNHNS, CDR2 SASEGT. This chain's CDR3 is CASSVQTGSYEQYF. In DNA, the CDR3 is TGTGCCAGCAGTGTACAGACAGGGTCCTACGAGCAGTACTTC.

This clone has more than one count but fewer than ten. The chain employs TRBV7-2 and TRBJ1-1; D not resolved. The CDR3 is 14 amino acids. The germline V and J ends were trimmed by 2 bases and 0 bases, with 7 bases remaining between them. Germline assignment: CDR1 SGHTA and CDR2 FQGNSA. The CDR3 DNA follows: TGTGCCAGCAGCTTATATACAGTGAACACTGAAGCTTTCTTT. Amino acids: CASSLYTVNTEAFF.

V is TRBV7-9 and J is TRBJ2-1, with 7 bases fitting TRBD2. The CDR3 totals 15 residues. Trimming at V came to 2 bases and at J to 4 bases, leaving 5 bases not matched to a gene. Germline CDR1 reads SEHNR; CDR2 reads FQNEAQ (reference sequence). CDR3 sequence reads: CASSLWGGSYNEQFF. The CDR3 region has the DNA TGTGCCAGCAGCTTATGGGGGGGGTCTTACAATGAGCAGTTCTTC.

The V gene is TRBV27, the J gene TRBJ2-5; 7 nucleotides agree with TRBD2. Germline CDR1 and CDR2: MNHEY and SMNVEV (reference sequence). CDR3 length: 13 amino acids. V shed 6 bases and J 5 bases; nucleotides not matched to a gene: 6. CDR3 region: CASRALAGETQYF. CDR3 DNA sequence: TGTGCCAGCAGGGCTTTAGCGGGTGAGACCCAGTACTTC.

In its sample, this clone was seen a few times. The J gene is TRBJ1-2, the V gene TRBV10-3; 7 bases align to TRBD1. CDR3 length equals 15 residues. The V gene's germline CDR1 is ENHRY and CDR2 SYGVKD. With 3 bases clipped from V and 3 bases from J, the junction kept 7 bases outside the gene matches. CDR3 loop: CAISDPTGRHYGYTF. In DNA form, the CDR3 reads TGTGCCATCAGTGATCCGACAGGGAGGCACTATGGCTACACCTTC.

This clone has more than one count but fewer than ten. The chain uses TRBV5-1 and TRBJ2-3; D possibly corresponds to TRBD1 (6 bases). Germline CDR1 reads SGHRS; CDR2 reads YFSETQ. This CDR3 contains 15 residues. V was cut by 4 bases and J by 4 bases, with 16 bases left in between. The CDR3 protein is CASSPGTLQPDTQYF. For the CDR3, the DNA is TGCGCCAGCAGCCCGGGGACACTCCAGCCAGATACGCAGTATTTT.

This clone was seen only once. V is TRBV15 and J is TRBJ1-5; D uncertain. The V end was cut by 0 bases, the J end by 0 bases, with 9 bases between. This CDR3 has 16 amino acids. Germline V gene data show CDR1 as LNHNV and CDR2 as YYDKDF (reference sequence). The CDR3 coding sequence is TGTGCCACCAGCAGAGATTTCTACCTTAGCAATCAGCCCCAGCATTTT. Residues: CATSRDFYLSNQPQHF.

V gene TRBV1 combines with J gene TRBJ2-5; the DNA was not used to check the table's D call, TRBD2. TRBV1 is given as a pseudogene. This CDR3 has 16 residues. CDR3 nucleotide sequence: TGCACCAGCAGCCAAGGGCTGCTAGCGGAAAAAGAGACCCAGTACTTC. Protein: CTSSQGLLAEKETQYF.